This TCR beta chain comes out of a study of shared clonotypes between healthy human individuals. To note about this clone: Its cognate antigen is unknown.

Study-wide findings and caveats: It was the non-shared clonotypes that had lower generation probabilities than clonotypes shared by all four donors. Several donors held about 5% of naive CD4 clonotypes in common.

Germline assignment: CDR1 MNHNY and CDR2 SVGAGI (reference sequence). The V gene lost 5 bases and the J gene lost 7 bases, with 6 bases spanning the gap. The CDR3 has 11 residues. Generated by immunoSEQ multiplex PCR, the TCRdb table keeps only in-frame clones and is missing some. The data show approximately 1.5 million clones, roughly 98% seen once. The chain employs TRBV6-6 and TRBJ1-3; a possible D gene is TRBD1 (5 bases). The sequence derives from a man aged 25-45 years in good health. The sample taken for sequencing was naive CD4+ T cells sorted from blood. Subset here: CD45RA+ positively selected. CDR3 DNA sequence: TGTGCCAGCAGTCACAGGAACACCATATATTTT. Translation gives CASSHRNTIYF.